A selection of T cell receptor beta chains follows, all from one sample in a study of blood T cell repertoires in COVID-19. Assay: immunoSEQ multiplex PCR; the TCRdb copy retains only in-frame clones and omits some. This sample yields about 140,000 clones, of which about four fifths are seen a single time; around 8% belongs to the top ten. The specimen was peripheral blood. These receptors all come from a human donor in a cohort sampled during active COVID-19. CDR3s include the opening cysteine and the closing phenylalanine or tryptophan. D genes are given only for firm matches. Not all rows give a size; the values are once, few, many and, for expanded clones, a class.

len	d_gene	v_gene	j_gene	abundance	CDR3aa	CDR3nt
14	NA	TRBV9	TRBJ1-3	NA	CASSPSGSGNTIYF	TGTGCCAGCAGCCCGTCGGGGTCGGGAAACACCATATATTTT
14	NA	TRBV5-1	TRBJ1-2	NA	CASLEGPGSYGYTF	TGCGCCAGCCTAGAAGGGCCGGGGAGCTATGGCTACACCTTC
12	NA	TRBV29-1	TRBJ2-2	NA	CSARHYTGELFF	TGCAGCGCCCGACATTACACCGGGGAGCTGTTTTTT
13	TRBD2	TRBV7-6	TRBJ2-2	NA	CASSLGGSGELFF	TGTGCCAGCAGCTTGGGGGGGTCCGGGGAGCTGTTTTTT
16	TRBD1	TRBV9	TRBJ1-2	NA	CASSARRGTDGSGYTF	TGTGCCAGCAGCGCAAGGAGGGGGACAGACGGCTCTGGCTACACCTTC
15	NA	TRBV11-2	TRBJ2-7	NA	CASSLGRGSAYEQYF	TGTGCCAGCAGCTTAGGACGGGGGTCCGCGTACGAGCAGTACTTC
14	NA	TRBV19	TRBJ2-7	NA	CASSMAAGTYEQYF	TGTGCCAGTAGTATGGCGGCAGGGACCTACGAGCAGTACTTC
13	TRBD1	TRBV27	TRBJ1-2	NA	CASSLWTGYGYTF	TGTGCCAGCAGTTTATGGACAGGGTATGGCTACACCTTC
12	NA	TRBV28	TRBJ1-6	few	CASSFPDSPLHF	TGTGCCAGCAGTTTCCCGGATTCACCCCTCCACTTT
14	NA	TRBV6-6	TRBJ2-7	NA	CASSYRKGTYEQYF	TGTGCCAGCAGTTACCGGAAGGGGACCTACGAGCAGTACTTC
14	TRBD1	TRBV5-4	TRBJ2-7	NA	CASSFGDRGREQYF	TGTGCCAGCAGCTTCGGAGACAGGGGCCGAGAGCAGTACTTC
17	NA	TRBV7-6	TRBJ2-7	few	CASSLVPADRNVREQYF	TGTGCCAGCAGCTTGGTCCCCGCCGACAGGAACGTACGCGAGCAGTACTTC
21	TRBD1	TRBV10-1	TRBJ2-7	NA	CASRAGTGLSRGELFPYEQYF	TGCGCCAGCAGAGCCGGGACAGGGTTGTCCCGGGGCGAACTTTTTCCCTACGAGCAGTACTTC
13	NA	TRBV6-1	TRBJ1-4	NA	CASSERQVSTLFF	TGTGCCAGCAGTGAAAGACAGGTTTCTACGCTGTTTTTT
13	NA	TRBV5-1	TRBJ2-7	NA	CASGNDPRVEQYF	TGCGCCAGCGGTAACGACCCCAGGGTCGAGCAGTACTTC
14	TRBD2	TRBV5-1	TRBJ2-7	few	CASSLGTSRGGQYF	TGCGCCAGCAGCCTAGGGACTAGCAGGGGCGGGCAGTACTTC
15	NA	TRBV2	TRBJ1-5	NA	CASGTLNPSNQPQHF	TGTGCCAGCGGGACACTTAACCCTAGCAATCAGCCCCAGCATTTT
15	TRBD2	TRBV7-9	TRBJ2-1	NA	CASSRLAGVMDEQFF	TGTGCCAGCAGCCGACTAGCGGGGGTTATGGATGAGCAGTTCTTC
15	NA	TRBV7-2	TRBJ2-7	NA	CASSYSTGQAYEQYF	TGTGCCAGCAGCTACTCTACGGGACAAGCCTACGAGCAGTACTTC
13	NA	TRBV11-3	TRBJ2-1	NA	CASSSPRQGGQFF	TGTGCCAGCAGCTCCCCCCGACAGGGAGGGCAGTTCTTC
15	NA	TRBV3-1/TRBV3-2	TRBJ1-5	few	CASSQGGGGVQPQHF	TGTGCCAGCAGCCAGGGGGGAGGCGGTGTTCAGCCCCAGCATTTT
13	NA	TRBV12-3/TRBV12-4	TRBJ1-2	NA	CASSVSDGGSNTF	TGTGCCAGCAGTGTATCGGATGGGGGCAGCAACACCTTC
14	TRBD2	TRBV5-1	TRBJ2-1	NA	CASTISGGNNEQFF	TGCGCCAGCACCATTAGCGGGGGAAACAATGAGCAGTTCTTC
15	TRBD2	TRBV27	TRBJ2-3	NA	CASSFRGTSGDTQYF	TGTGCCAGCAGTTTTAGGGGGACTAGTGGGGATACGCAGTATTTT
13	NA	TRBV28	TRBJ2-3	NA	CASSLSGTDTQYF	TGTGCCAGCAGTTTGTCGGGCACAGATACGCAGTATTTT
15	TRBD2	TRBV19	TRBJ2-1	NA	CASSLSGSSYNEQFF	TGTGCCAGTAGTCTTAGCGGGAGCTCCTACAATGAGCAGTTCTTC
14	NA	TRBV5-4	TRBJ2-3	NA	CASSLDLRTDTQYF	TGTGCCAGCAGCTTGGACTTACGCACAGATACGCAGTATTTT
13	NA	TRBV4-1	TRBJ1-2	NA	CASSQETVSGYTF	TGCGCCAGCAGCCAAGAAACAGTTTCGGGCTACACCTTC
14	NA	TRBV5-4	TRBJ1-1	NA	CASRRDPSNTEAFF	TGTGCCAGCAGGCGGGATCCTTCGAACACTGAAGCTTTCTTT
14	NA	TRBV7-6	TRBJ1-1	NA	CASSLAGGNTEAFF	TGTGCCAGCAGCTTAGCAGGGGGGAACACTGAAGCTTTCTTT
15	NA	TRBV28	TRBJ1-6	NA	CASTPVASYNSPLHF	TGTGCCAGCACCCCCGTAGCCTCCTATAATTCACCCCTCCACTTT
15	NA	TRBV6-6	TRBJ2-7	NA	CASSAPGTTRYEQYF	TGTGCCAGCAGTGCCCCCGGGACAACGCGTTACGAGCAGTACTTC
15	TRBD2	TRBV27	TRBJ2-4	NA	CASSRRGGEAYIQYF	TGTGCCAGCAGTCGCCGGGGAGGGGAGGCCTACATTCAGTACTTC
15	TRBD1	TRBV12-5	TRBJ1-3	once	CASGLAGTALNTIYF	TGTGCTAGTGGTTTGGCCGGGACAGCCTTAAACACCATATATTTT